This TCR beta chain was profiled in a study of early T cells in non-severe SARS-CoV-2 infection. For the study at large: Alpha and beta chains were unpaired, from unsorted whole-blood bulk RNA. Study-level results: The VDJdb matching leaned toward anti-spike CD8 responses and overlooked private and CD4 specificities.

Notes on this clonotype: Its antigen is unknown.

The TCR library protocol attached unique molecular identifiers to the individual cDNA molecules. Each CDR3 protein is one row after TCRdb ran MiXCR on the 5' RACE reads. In the table there are roughly 120,000 distinct CDR3 sequences, about 16% of which are singletons. With 5 bases clipped from V and 0 bases from J, the junction kept 8 bases outside the gene matches. Germline loops: CDR1 DFQATT, CDR2 SNEGSKA (reference sequence). The CDR3 is made up of 16 amino acids. The chain recombines TRBV20-1 with TRBJ2-1; 9 nucleotides agree with TRBD2. The sequencing input was whole blood. This sequence was found in an adult who was a healthcare worker with PCR-confirmed SARS-CoV-2 infection or an uninfected control (not recorded which). Written as DNA, the CDR3 is TGCAGTGCTCACCTCCTAGCGGGGAGCTCCTACAATGAGCAGTTCTTC. This gives the protein CSAHLLAGSSYNEQFF.